Listed below are T cell receptor beta chains from one sample, sequenced in a study of T cell repertoires in cytomegalovirus infection. One entry per CDR3 protein results from TCRdb running MiXCR on the reads. The data show around 900,000 distinct CDR3 sequences, more than 25% seen once. No antigens are known for them. The sample was cultured CD8+ T cells from PBMCs, taken from culture after CMV antigen stimulation. The source of these receptors is a human donor in good health (CMV status not recorded). Some clones in this sample may be carry-over from other donors' samples. Both conserved end residues are part of each CDR3. D genes are given only for firm matches. The size entry is marked missing in some rows and otherwise reads once, few, many or a size class.

>few|TRBV7-9|TRBJ2-1|NA
CASSRIMTPGGVNEQFF
TGTGCCAGCAGCCGAATTATGACCCCTGGAGGGGTTAATGAGCAGTTCTTC
>few|TRBV4-1|TRBJ2-2|NA
CASSQDSGGPGGELFF
TGCGCCAGCAGCCAAGATTCAGGAGGTCCGGGCGGGGAGCTGTTTTTT
>NA|TRBV4-1|TRBJ2-5|NA
CASSHDHIQGEAQYF
TGCGCCAGCAGCCATGATCATATACAGGGTGAGGCCCAGTACTTC
>NA|TRBV5-4|TRBJ2-1|NA
CASSGGLPEQFF
TGTGCCAGCAGCGGGGGGTTGCCTGAGCAGTTCTTC
>few|TRBV4-2|TRBJ2-1|NA
CASSQLDVNRGGTYNEQFF
TGTGCCAGCAGCCAACTGGATGTCAACAGGGGGGGCACCTACAATGAGCAGTTCTTC
>NA|TRBV20-1|TRBJ1-2|NA
CSGDESYGYTF
TGCAGTGGTGATGAGAGCTATGGCTACACCTTC
>NA|TRBV5-3|TRBJ1-5|NA
CATGDQPQHF
TGTGCCACGGGGGATCAGCCCCAGCATTTT
>few|TRBV20-1|TRBJ1-5|NA
CSGCPRPHQPQHF
TGCAGTGGGTGCCCGCGCCCTCATCAGCCCCAGCATTTT
>few|TRBV28|TRBJ2-5|NA
CASSLMGGKETQYF
TGTGCCAGCAGTTTAATGGGCGGAAAAGAGACCCAGTACTTC
>NA|TRBV20-1|TRBJ2-1|NA
CSASDGHFNEQFF
TGCAGTGCTAGCGATGGACACTTCAATGAGCAGTTCTTC
>NA|TRBV5-4|TRBJ2-2|NA
CASSSIPGELFF
TGTGCCAGCAGCTCTATTCCCGGGGAGCTGTTTTTT
>NA|TRBV2|TRBJ1-1|TRBD1
CASSPQGENTEAFF
TGTGCCAGCAGCCCCCAGGGGGAGAACACTGAAGCTTTCTTT
>few|TRBV27|TRBJ1-1|NA
CASSLDRTMNTEAFF
TGTGCCAGCAGCCTCGACAGAACCATGAACACTGAAGCTTTCTTT
>many|TRBV18|TRBJ1-3|NA
CASSPPGSRVGNTIYF
TGTGCCAGCTCACCACCGGGATCCAGGGTCGGAAACACCATATATTTT
>NA|TRBV28|TRBJ1-2|TRBD1
CASSLLGTDYGYTF
TGTGCCAGCAGTTTACTGGGGACAGACTATGGCTACACCTTC
>many|TRBV7-8|TRBJ2-1|TRBD2
CASSLSLAGVYNEQFF
TGTGCCAGCAGCTTATCTCTAGCGGGGGTCTACAATGAGCAGTTCTTC
>NA|TRBV7-2|TRBJ1-6|TRBD1
CASSEDRNGGSYNSPLHF
TGTGCCAGCAGCGAGGACAGGAATGGAGGCTCCTATAATTCACCCCTCCACTTT
>many|TRBV7-6|TRBJ1-2|TRBD1
CASSLAGGGSYGYTF
TGTGCCAGCAGCTTAGCAGGGGGCGGGAGCTATGGCTACACCTTC
>NA|TRBV6-6|TRBJ1-2|NA
CASSYVDGYTF
TGTGCCAGCAGTTACGTTGATGGCTACACCTTC
>few|TRBV19|TRBJ2-3|NA
CASSGARRSTDTQYF
TGTGCCAGTAGTGGGGCTCGGCGGTCCACAGATACGCAGTATTTT
>NA|TRBV5-4|TRBJ2-3|TRBD2
CASSLWGSGGNTDTQYF
TGTGCCAGCAGCTTGTGGGGTAGCGGGGGTAATACAGATACGCAGTATTTT
>NA|TRBV7-7|TRBJ2-3|NA
CASSLDPGADTQYF
TGTGCTAGCAGCTTGGACCCCGGGGCGGATACGCAGTATTTT
>NA|TRBV10-3|TRBJ1-2|NA
CATGGGNYGYTF
TGTGCCACGGGTGGCGGTAACTATGGCTACACCTTC
>NA|TRBV19|TRBJ2-2|NA
CASSFGTPPGELFF
TGTGCCAGTAGTTTCGGGACCCCACCCGGGGAGCTGTTTTTT
>NA|TRBV9|TRBJ2-3|TRBD1
CASSARTGGISDTQYF
TGTGCCAGCAGCGCTCGGACAGGGGGCATATCGGATACGCAGTATTTT
>few|TRBV6-6|TRBJ2-7|NA
CASSSRETASYEQYF
TGTGCCAGCAGCTCACGGGAAACAGCCTCCTACGAGCAGTACTTC
>NA|TRBV12-5|TRBJ2-7|NA
CASGLPTQQYF
TGTGCTAGTGGTTTGCCCACCCAGCAGTACTTC
>few|TRBV4-1|TRBJ2-5|NA
CASSSRQQETQYF
TGCGCCAGCAGCTCTCGCCAACAAGAGACCCAGTACTTC
>NA|TRBV19|TRBJ2-6|TRBD1
CASTTGQGALYGANVLTF
TGTGCCAGTACTACCGGACAGGGGGCTCTATACGGGGCCAACGTCCTGACTTTC
>few|TRBV7-2|TRBJ1-2|NA
CASSLAAVFYGYTF
TGTGCCAGCAGCTTAGCGGCAGTCTTCTATGGCTACACCTTC
>once|TRBV7-2|TRBJ1-6|NA
CASSTHSIGQDPSYNSPLHF
TGTGCCAGCAGCACCCACTCAATCGGGCAGGACCCCTCCTATAATTCACCCCTCCACTTT
>NA|TRBV2|TRBJ2-1|NA
CASRLRGPNEQFF
TGTGCCAGCAGGCTTAGGGGCCCCAATGAGCAGTTCTTC
>once|TRBV29-1|TRBJ2-7|NA
CSVETAQTYEQYF
TGCAGCGTTGAAACAGCACAGACCTACGAGCAGTACTTC
>many|TRBV12-3/TRBV12-4|TRBJ2-7|NA
CASSYDGAYEQYF
TGTGCCAGCAGTTATGACGGAGCCTACGAGCAGTACTTC
>NA|TRBV7-4|TRBJ1-1|NA
CAIPRGNTEAFF
TGTGCCATCCCTCGGGGGAACACTGAAGCTTTCTTT
>NA|TRBV12-3/TRBV12-4|TRBJ2-3|TRBD2
CASTVTSGGEITQYF
TGTGCCAGCACCGTTACTAGCGGGGGTGAGATAACGCAGTATTTT
>few|TRBV11-3|TRBJ2-5|NA
CASSSNKKRETQYF
TGTGCCAGCAGCTCCAATAAGAAGCGGGAGACCCAGTACTTC
>once|TRBV15|TRBJ2-2|NA
CATRRRGGFAGELFF
TGTGCCACCCGACGGCGAGGGGGGTTTGCCGGGGAGCTGTTTTTT
>NA|TRBV24-1|TRBJ2-3|NA
CATSDPDQKPDTQYF
TGTGCCACCAGTGACCCTGACCAGAAACCAGATACGCAGTATTTT
>many|TRBV4-1|TRBJ1-1|NA
CASSYLQGDTEAFF
TGCGCCAGCAGCTATCTACAAGGGGACACTGAAGCTTTCTTT
>NA|TRBV27|TRBJ2-2|TRBD1
CASSPVGQGPTGELFF
TGTGCCAGCAGTCCGGTCGGACAGGGGCCTACAGGGGAGCTGTTTTTT
>many|TRBV27|TRBJ2-2|NA
CASSLFGIYTGELFF
TGTGCCAGCAGTTTATTCGGTATTTACACCGGGGAGCTGTTTTTT
>few|TRBV7-6|TRBJ1-2|TRBD1
CASSFGTDGNNYGYTF
TGTGCCAGCAGCTTCGGGACAGATGGGAACAACTATGGCTACACCTTC
>NA|TRBV11-3|TRBJ2-2|NA
CASSSRDGDTGELFF
TGTGCCAGCAGCTCCAGGGATGGGGACACCGGGGAGCTGTTTTTT
>few|TRBV2|TRBJ1-2|NA
CASPGRANYGYTF
TGTGCCAGCCCCGGCAGAGCTAACTATGGCTACACCTTC
>NA|TRBV2|TRBJ2-2|NA
CASNPDTEYTGELFF
TGTGCCAGCAACCCGGACACGGAATACACCGGGGAGCTGTTTTTT
>NA|TRBV7-9|TRBJ2-6|NA
CASSPVGSGANVLTF
TGTGCCAGCAGCCCGGTGGGGTCTGGGGCCAACGTCCTGACTTTC
>once|TRBV5-3|TRBJ2-3|NA
CGVRTDTQYF
TGTGGAGTAAGGACAGATACGCAGTATTTT
>few|TRBV6-5|TRBJ1-2|NA
CASSIDGWADTNYGYTF
TGTGCCAGCAGCATTGACGGGTGGGCAGACACTAACTATGGCTACACCTTC
>NA|TRBV6-1|TRBJ2-7|NA
CASGRVPYEQYF
TGTGCCAGCGGGAGAGTTCCCTACGAGCAGTACTTC
>few|TRBV24-1|TRBJ2-3|NA
CATSDLKGWGTDTQYF
TGTGCCACCAGTGATTTGAAGGGGTGGGGCACAGATACGCAGTATTTT
>once|TRBV19|TRBJ1-2|NA
CASSMKRAATGYGYTF
TGTGCCAGTAGTATGAAGAGGGCAGCGACGGGCTATGGCTACACCTTC
>NA|TRBV18|TRBJ2-2|NA
CASSPGRSKNTGELFF
TGTGCCAGCTCACCAGGGAGGAGCAAGAACACCGGGGAGCTGTTTTTT
>many|TRBV7-6|TRBJ2-2|NA
CASSLGPGELFF
TGTGCCAGCAGCTTAGGGCCCGGGGAGCTGTTTTTT
>many|TRBV7-8|TRBJ1-5|NA
CASSLSGLLHNQPQHF
TGTGCCAGCAGCTTATCAGGGCTTCTTCACAATCAGCCCCAGCATTTT
>NA|TRBV7-4|TRBJ1-2|TRBD1
CASSRVDRGEGYTF
TGTGCCAGCAGCAGAGTCGACAGGGGGGAGGGCTACACCTTC
>few|TRBV28|TRBJ1-1|NA
CASSFQAGWTEAFF
TGTGCCAGCAGCTTTCAGGCAGGGTGGACTGAAGCTTTCTTT